Below are 18 T cell receptor beta chains sequenced from a single sample in a study of T-cell reconstitution after alpha-beta-depleted transplantation in children. The library targeted TCRbeta and was prepared with unique molecular identifiers. A single record per CDR3 protein comes from TCRdb applying MiXCR to the PCR reads. Among under 300,000 distinct CDR3 sequences listed, approximately 10% were seen once. The specimen was peripheral blood, collected 180 days after TCRalphabeta/CD19-depleted stem cell transplant. The receptors come from a male patient aged 2 to 9 who had a stem cell transplant for chronic granulomatous disease, so the T cells may come from the graft donor.

As concerns this clonotype: Sequence at one end of the junction differs from germline and may be a read error. The V gene is TRBV12-3 or TRBV12-4, the J gene TRBJ2-1; 11 nucleotides align to TRBD2. This CDR3 is 15 amino acids long. The CDR3 region has the DNA TGTGCCAGCAGTTCGGGACTAGCGGCCTACGATGAGCAGTTCTTC. Translation gives CASSSGLAAYDEQFF.

This clonotype occurred a few times. Here the CDR3 DNA reads TGTGCCAGCAGCGTTGGACTAGCGGGAGGGATACTTCTTTCTAGCACAGATACGCAGTATTTT. As protein: CASSVGLAGGILLSSTDTQYF. The chain combines TRBV6-4 with TRBJ2-3; 15 bases agree with TRBD2. This CDR3 region has 21 residues. V dropped 6 bases and J dropped 0; count of bases not matched to a gene: 16. Looked up from germline, CDR1 is MRHNA and CDR2 is SNTAGT.

The J gene is TRBJ2-2, the V gene TRBV5-4; weak D call: TRBD2 (6 bases). The CDR3 contains 15 residues. V gave up 0 bases and J gave up 5 bases, with 11 bases separating them. The germline V gene encodes CDR1 SGHNT and CDR2 YYREEE (reference sequence). The CDR3 sequence is CASSLGGDGTGELFF. In nucleotides, the CDR3 is TGTGCCAGCAGCTTGGGGGGGGATGGAACCGGGGAGCTGTTTTTT.

This clonotype has a count of ten or more. The chain recombines TRBV3-1 with TRBJ2-1; possible D gene TRBD2, 6 bases. Germline V gene lookup returns CDR1 LGHDT and CDR2 YNNKEL (reference sequence). The V end lost 1 base, the J end lost 4 bases, and 20 bases lay between the germline ends. The CDR3 is 18 residues long. The DNA for the CDR3 is TGTGCCAGCAGCCAAGTGGAGGGGCGAGACTTATTATACAATGAGCAGTTCTTC. Residues: CASSQVEGRDLLYNEQFF.

This clonotype was detected many times. CDR3 nucleotides: TGTGCCATCGATGGGACTAGCCCCAGCTCTGGGGCCAACGTCCTGACTTTC. Translation gives CAIDGTSPSSGANVLTF. The chain is built from TRBV12-3 or TRBV12-4 and TRBJ2-6, with TRBD2 identical over 9 bases. CDR3 length: 17 amino acids. The V and J ends lost 10 bases and 0 bases, in that order; junction bases with no gene match: 10.

This clonotype occurred many times. The V call is TRBV6-5, the J call TRBJ2-2; TRBD2 matches 11 bases. J was trimmed by 7 bases and V by 7 bases; bases with no gene match: 8. Germline V CDR1 and CDR2: MNHEY, SVGAGI. This CDR3 has 15 residues. In DNA, the CDR3 is TGTGCCAGCAACCTAGCGGGAGGTCAGGACGGGGAGCTGTTTTTT. Translating it yields CASNLAGGQDGELFF.

This clonotype appeared many times. The genes are TRBV29-1 and TRBJ2-7; TRBD1 matches at 8 bases. The CDR3 runs to 14 residues. Trimming cost V 6 bases and J 4 bases; bases outside gene matches: 11. Germline CDR1 SQVTM, CDR2 ANQGSEA. CDR3 amino acids: CSVSAGQGVYEQYF. In nucleotides, the CDR3 is TGCAGCGTCTCCGCAGGACAGGGCGTTTACGAGCAGTACTTC.

This clonotype has ten or more counts. The rearrangement uses TRBV15 and TRBJ1-1; unclear D gene. The germline V gene has CDR1 LNHNV and CDR2 YYDKDF (reference sequence). Trimming stripped 3 bases from V and 7 bases from J, with 15 bases between. The CDR3 covers 14 residues. The CDR3 DNA reads as TGTGCCACCAGCAGGGGAGGGAGAACGGGTGAAGCTTTCTTT. Protein product: CATSRGGRTGEAFF.

This clonotype was detected only a few times. The chain employs TRBV5-4 and TRBJ2-1; 7 bases are a match to TRBD2. V trimming: 4 bases; J trimming: 3 bases; junction bases outside the gene matches: 4. CDR3 size: 14 residues. CDR1 SGHNT and CDR2 YYREEE come from the germline V gene (reference sequence). As DNA, the CDR3 is TGTGCCAGCAGCCTGGGGGGGGTCTACAATGAGCAGTTCTTC. Residues: CASSLGGVYNEQFF.

This clonotype was recorded at least ten times. The chain carries TRBV9 and TRBJ2-1, with D maybe TRBD2 (6 bases). Trimming shortened V by 4 bases and J by 6 bases, and 14 bases separated the two germline ends. The germline CDR1 and CDR2 sequences are SGDLS and YYNGEE. There are 14 residues in the CDR3. CDR3 in amino acids: CASSPPGGSNEQFF. The CDR3 DNA sequence: TGTGCCAGCAGCCCCCCCGGGGGAAGCAATGAGCAGTTCTTC.

In its sample, this clonotype was seen many times. The CDR3 region has the DNA TGTGCCAGCAGCTTAGCGCGGAGGGGGAGCTCCTACAATGAGCAGTTCTTC. It translates to CASSLARRGSSYNEQFF. The V gene is TRBV7-9, the J gene TRBJ2-1, with D perhaps given as TRBD1 or TRBD2 (6 bases each). The CDR3 is made up of 17 amino acids. The germline V and J ends were trimmed by 0 bases and 0 bases, with 12 bases remaining between them. CDR1 and CDR2 from the germline V gene are SEHNR and FQNEAQ (reference sequence). The variable domain in full, completed from reference TRBV7-9 and TRBJ2-1, reads DTGVSQNPRHKITKRGQNVTFRCDPISEHNRLYWYRQTLGQGPEFLTYFQNEAQLEKSRLLSDRFSAERPKGSFSTLEIQRTEQGDSAMYLCASSLARRGSSYNEQFFGPGTRLTVL.

A few counts support this clonotype. The CDR3 DNA is TGTGCCAGCAGCTCCAGACAGGAGTTAAAGCGAGGATTAAATCAGCCCCAGCATTTT. Translated: CASSSRQELKRGLNQPQHF. The chain recombines TRBV6-4 with TRBJ1-5, with D possibly being TRBD1 (6 bases). This CDR3 is built from 19 residues. The germline gives CDR1 MRHNA, CDR2 SNTAGT. The germline V and J ends were trimmed by 6 bases and 4 bases, with 28 bases remaining between them.

This clonotype came up many times. The chain uses TRBV29-1 and TRBJ2-2, with D possibly being TRBD1 or TRBD2 (5 bases each). The V end was cut by 2 bases, the J end by 5 bases, with 12 bases between. CDR1 is SQVTM and CDR2 is ANQGSEA in the germline V gene. The CDR3 has 14 residues. The CDR3 DNA reads as TGCAGCGTTGAACCGAAGGGACCGACCGGGGAGCTGTTTTTT. Protein product: CSVEPKGPTGELFF.

This clonotype appeared many times. The rearrangement links TRBV20-1 to TRBJ1-2, with a tentative D call TRBD1 (6 bases). Trimming stripped 0 bases from V and 1 base from J, with 18 bases between. The CDR3 totals 17 residues. Germline V gene sequence: CDR1 DFQATT, CDR2 SNEGSKA (reference sequence). The chain's CDR3 is CSARDLTPGEGNYGYTF. For the CDR3, the DNA is TGCAGTGCTAGAGATCTTACCCCAGGGGAGGGTAACTATGGCTACACCTTC.

This clonotype has at least ten counts. This chain links TRBV27 with TRBJ1-6, with unresolved D. Germline V lookup: CDR1 MNHEY, CDR2 SMNVEV (reference sequence). V lost 2 bases, J lost 7 bases, and 9 bases lay in between. This CDR3 has 14 amino acids. The CDR3 sequence is CASSLASINSPLHF. The CDR3, as DNA: TGTGCCAGCAGTTTAGCGAGCATAAATTCACCCCTCCACTTT.

This clonotype was observed a few times. The CDR3, as DNA: TGTGCCAGCAGGGAGGAGGGCAACACCGGGGAGCTGTTTTTT. This sequence encodes CASREEGNTGELFF. The chain is built from TRBV2 and TRBJ2-2, with a possible D match to TRBD2 (6 bases). CDR3 length: 14 amino acids. V shed 6 bases and J shed 2 bases, with 10 bases lying between them. Germline CDR1 SNHLY, CDR2 FYNNEI.

This clonotype was counted many times. The CDR3 spells CASSHLSPGTVNTEAFF. The DNA of the CDR3 is TGTGCCAGCAGCCATCTGTCCCCCGGGACAGTGAACACTGAAGCTTTCTTT. The chain recombines TRBV4-2 with TRBJ1-1; 7 nucleotides align to TRBD1. Germline CDR1 and CDR2: LGHNA and YNFKEQ. The CDR3 length is 17 residues. J gave up 0 bases and V 3 bases, and 10 bases lay outside the gene matches.

With respect to this clonotype: A much larger clone lies one base from this, so it may be a read error. The chain combines TRBV28 with TRBJ1-1, with D unresolved. The length of the CDR3 is 12 residues. Germline V gene sequence: CDR1 MDHEN, CDR2 SYDVKM. CDR3 nucleotides: TGTGCCGGCAGTTTCAGGAGCACTGAAGCTTTCTTT. Its protein is CAGSFRSTEAFF.